A single sample gave rise to the 9 T cell receptor beta chains below, sequenced in a study of cytomegalovirus exposure and HLA in healthy donors listed by TCRdb under 2017. Library generation was performed with the immunoSEQ multiplex PCR assay. For the multiplex PCR, a mixture combining 60 forward primers for TCR Vbeta segments and 13 reverse primers for TCR Jbeta segments was used. In its TCRdb copy, this immuneACCESS table keeps in-frame sequences only and misses some clones. Where compared with another copy, unresolved V genes explain less than half of these, and the others have no known cause. For this sample there are 110,000 to 150,000 clones; roughly 82% appear just once. Together, the top ten hold roughly 6.6% of the sample. Material: PBMCs. These receptor sequences come from a man aged 25-40 years in good health and CMV-seronegative.

This chain uses TRBV25-1 with TRBJ2-7; no clear D gene. CDR1 is MGHDK and CDR2 is SYGVNS in the germline V gene. Trimming cost V 3 bases and J 0 bases, with 9 bases left between them. The CDR3 covers 14 residues. In DNA, the CDR3 is TGTGCCAGCAGTGACTGGGCGAGCTCCTACGAGCAGTACTTC. Its translation is CASSDWASSYEQYF.

The V call is TRBV30, the J call TRBJ2-7; TRBD1 matches 10 bases. Per the germline V gene, CDR1 is GTSNPN and CDR2 is SVGIG (reference sequence). The CDR3 extends over 14 amino acids. V dropped 7 bases and J dropped 2; count of bases not matched to a gene: 8. CDR3 region: CASTPGTGAYEQYF. The CDR3 DNA is TGTGCCTCAACTCCCGGGACAGGGGCCTACGAGCAGTACTTC.

J is TRBJ1-6 and V is TRBV30, with 7 bases that match TRBD1. Germline CDR1 is GTSNPN and CDR2 is SVGIG (reference sequence). V dropped 5 bases and J dropped 12; count of bases not matched to a gene: 7. The length of the CDR3 is 12 residues. The CDR3 loop reads CAWGRQGLPLHF. The CDR3 DNA reads TGTGCCTGGGGCCGACAGGGCCTACCCCTCCACTTT.

This chain joins TRBV4-1 and TRBJ1-1; TRBD1 might be the D (5 bases). V was trimmed by 2 bases and J by 9 bases, leaving 10 bases between them. CDR3 length: 12 amino acids. The germline CDR1 and CDR2 sequences are MGHRA and YSYEKL. The DNA of the CDR3 is TGCGCCAGCAGCCAATCCGACAGACAAGCTTTCTTT. This sequence encodes CASSQSDRQAFF.

This clone turned up a few times. CDR3 in DNA: TGTGCCAGCTCACCGCAGATGAACACTGAAGCTTTCTTT. As protein: CASSPQMNTEAFF. The genes are TRBV18 and TRBJ1-1; D is unclear. V was pared by 3 bases and J by 0 bases, with 5 bases between. Germline V lookup: CDR1 KGHSH, CDR2 LQKENI. The CDR3 has 13 amino acids.

V is TRBV28 and J is TRBJ1-2; TRBD1 is a possible D gene (5 bases). In germline, CDR1 is MDHEN, CDR2 SYDVKM. The CDR3 length is 12 residues. Trimming took 6 bases from V and 7 from J, leaving 12 bases between them. CDR3 sequence reads: CASRRGDSGYTF. In nucleotides, the CDR3 is TGTGCCAGCAGGCGAGGGGACTCTGGCTACACCTTC.

The V and J genes are TRBV6-5 and TRBJ1-1; no firm D call. Germline V gene lookup returns CDR1 MNHEY and CDR2 SVGAGI. V was trimmed by 6 bases and J by 0 bases, leaving 11 bases between them. The CDR3 is made up of 14 amino acids. The CDR3 sequence: CASRRYLMNTEAFF. The CDR3, as DNA: TGTGCCAGCAGACGGTATCTTATGAACACTGAAGCTTTCTTT.

This chain connects TRBV19 to TRBJ2-6; a weak D match, TRBD1 (5 bases). V was clipped by 3 bases and J by 2 bases, with 5 bases between them. CDR3 length equals 14 residues. The germline gives CDR1 LNHDA, CDR2 SQIVND (reference sequence). CDR3 coding DNA: TGTGCCAGTAGTATGACAGCTGGGGCCAACGTCCTGACTTTC. This sequence encodes CASSMTAGANVLTF.

This clone has a single count. The V and J genes are TRBV18 and TRBJ1-4; D is ambiguous. The germline V gene has CDR1 KGHSH and CDR2 LQKENI. The V and J ends lost 4 bases and 4 bases respectively, with 10 bases between them. This CDR3 has 14 amino acids. CDR3 bases: TGTGCCAGCTCACTTAATGGAGATAATGAAAAACTGTTTTTT. Its translation: CASSLNGDNEKLFF.